Below, one T cell receptor beta chain is given with its context. Its antigen is still unknown. The CDR3 is 16 residues long. Trimming stripped 0 bases from V and 5 bases from J, with 13 bases between. CDR1 KGHDR and CDR2 SFDVKD come from the germline V gene. The data were taken from a study of T-cell memory formation after mild COVID-19. Whole-study context: Clusters were largely donor specific.

Constant-segment-primed 5'RACE gave TCR alpha and TCR beta cDNA libraries with sample barcodes and UMIs. TCRdb called the 5' RACE reads again in MiXCR, with one record for every CDR3 protein. The sample carries 13,000 to 15,000 distinct CDR3 sequences, over 20% recorded once. Study-wide findings and caveats: The study detected some responding clones in pre-infection memory, suggesting cross-reactive memory joined. Clones that shrank (day 15 to 85) were balanced CD4/CD8, whereas later expanders leaned CD4+.

The receptor was derived from a man in his late teens or twenties who had mild COVID-19 (a few samples of this study predate the infection). Cell type and time point are not known. This rearrangement joins TRBV24-1 to TRBJ2-1; perhaps TRBD2 as D (5 bases). Input material: PBMCs or a T cell subset sorted from them (not recorded which). Here the CDR3 DNA reads TGTGCCACCAGTGATTTGTCCGGGGTATCACACAATGAGCAGTTCTTC. Translated, it gives CATSDLSGVSHNEQFF.